This is a list of T cell receptor beta chains from one sample in a study of post-analysis software for immune sequencing data. Each CDR3 protein is one row after TCRdb ran MiXCR on the PCR reads. The profile shows around 770,000 distinct CDR3 sequences, around 46% of them singletons. The sample taken for sequencing was blood. Receptors originate from a girl between 10 and 17 years old with multiple sclerosis. Each CDR3 is given with its conserved first and last residue. Fields, in order: J gene, V gene, D gene, clone size, CDR3 protein, CDR3 DNA. A D gene is named only where the DNA matches it firmly. Only part of the rows carry a size: once, few, many, or a class if the clone is expanded.

TRBJ2-7	TRBV6-5	-	few	CASSYSTVGSEQYF	TGTGCCAGCAGTTACTCTACGGTCGGGAGCGAGCAGTACTTC
TRBJ2-7	TRBV27	TRBD2	few	CASREGLAYEQYF	TGTGCCAGCAGGGAAGGACTAGCCTACGAGCAGTACTTC
TRBJ1-2	TRBV13	-	-	CASSWGTDGYGYTF	TGTGCCAGCAGCTGGGGGACTGATGGCTATGGCTACACCTTC
TRBJ2-3	TRBV29-1	TRBD1	few	CSGGQSYPTDTQYF	TGCAGCGGGGGACAGTCATACCCCACAGATACGCAGTATTTT
TRBJ2-4	TRBV6-2/TRBV6-3	TRBD1	few	CASRGTGVAKNIQYF	TGTGCCAGCAGGGGGACAGGGGTGGCCAAAAACATTCAGTACTTC
TRBJ1-1	TRBV5-1	-	-	CASSLFAENTEAFF	TGCGCCAGCAGCTTGTTTGCGGAGAACACTGAAGCTTTCTTT
TRBJ1-2	TRBV4-2	TRBD1	-	CASSQATGVGYGYTF	TGTGCCAGCAGCCAGGCGACAGGGGTTGGCTATGGCTACACCTTC
TRBJ1-2	TRBV6-1	-	few	CASSVRDSYGYTF	TGTGCCAGCAGTGTACGGGACTCTTATGGCTACACCTTC
TRBJ1-3	TRBV29-1	-	-	CSVVDSSGNTIYF	TGCAGCGTTGTAGACAGCTCTGGAAACACCATATATTTT
TRBJ1-1	TRBV5-1	-	few	CASGNGLNTEAFF	TGCGCCAGCGGAAACGGCTTGAACACTGAAGCTTTCTTT
TRBJ1-5	TRBV4-1	TRBD1	few	CASSQDWADRDQPQHF	TGCGCCAGCAGCCAAGATTGGGCGGACAGGGATCAGCCCCAGCATTTT
TRBJ2-5	TRBV10-2	-	-	CASSESTETQYF	TGCGCCAGCAGTGAGTCGACAGAGACCCAGTACTTC
TRBJ1-4	TRBV4-1	-	-	CASSQDGDPGTNEKLFF	TGCGCCAGCAGCCAAGATGGAGACCCCGGTACTAATGAAAAACTGTTTTTT